Listed here is a single T cell receptor (beta chain). No antigen is known for it. The source of the sample is a study of T cell responses to AZD1222 COVID-19 vaccine. Study findings and constraints: Spike-specific TCR breadth rose after two AZD1222 doses, and depth rose as well. Repertoires were collected only later (after the peak T cell response had occurred).

Assay used: immunoSEQ multiplex PCR; TCRdb lists only in-frame clones, some missing. The data contain about 180,000 clones, over 75% of them singletons. The CDR3 covers 16 residues. Losses at the gene ends were 4 bases for V and 2 bases for J; bases not matched to a gene: 11. Germline CDR1 reads MNHNS; CDR2 reads SASEGT. The rearrangement uses TRBV6-1 and TRBJ2-7; 7 bases fit TRBD1. The TCR sequence derives from an adult in good health. This sample comprised peripheral blood, obtained on day 0 of AZD1222 vaccination. CDR3 coding DNA: TGTGCCAGCAGTGCCGCCTTTACCGGGACAGCCTACGAGCAGTACTTC. The encoded protein is CASSAAFTGTAYEQYF.